The T cell receptor beta chain under discussion was sequenced for a study of blood T cells in healthy people across ages. Total RNA extraction produced at least 5 micrograms (per sample) for the study. Sample-barcoded 5' priming and a J-beta primer mix drove a second PCR of 7 to 11 cycles. TCRdb re-analysed the 5' RACE reads in MiXCR, keeping a single row per CDR3 protein. The table records around 1,900,000 distinct CDR3 sequences, 30% to 40% of them present only once. Per germline, CDR1 DFQATT and CDR2 SNEGSKA (reference sequence). The CDR3 has 14 residues. J is TRBJ2-4 and V is TRBV20-1; 10 bases are shared with TRBD1. The last part of the DNA fits TRBJ2-7 better; the J call may be wrong. The TCR comes from a human donor in good health. Source material: blood. The DNA for the CDR3 is TGCAGTGCTAGATCGATAGGGACAGGGGTCGAGCAGTACTTC. Encoded protein: CSARSIGTGVEQYF.